Presented here are 26 T cell receptor beta chains from one specimen sequenced in a study of type 1 and type 2 diabetes patients. Amplification started from genomic DNA. Amplification of the beta chain CDR3 used 30 forward and 13 reverse multiplex primers. Each CDR3 protein gets one entry after TCRdb re-called the multiplex PCR reads with MiXCR. The sample includes 250,000 or so distinct CDR3 sequences, 47% of them seen just once. Material for sequencing was peripheral blood mononuclear cells (PBMCs). The receptors were sampled from a young man with type 2 diabetes.

The chain couples TRBV19 to TRBJ1-2, with D possibly TRBD1 on 5 matching bases. The CDR3 is 12 amino acids. Trimming stripped 7 bases from V and 6 bases from J, with 12 bases between. CDR1 is LNHDA, CDR2 SQIVND, per germline (reference sequence). The CDR3 sequence: CASKIGANGYTF. CDR3 bases: TGTGCCAGTAAAATCGGGGCCAATGGCTACACCTTC.

The chain carries TRBV6-2 or TRBV6-3 and TRBJ1-5; a weak D match, TRBD1 (5 bases). The germline CDR1 and CDR2 sequences are MNHEY and SVGEGT. V was pared by 5 bases and J by 1 base, with 15 bases between. The length of the CDR3 is 16 residues. The CDR3 loop is CASSHWGRGSNQPQHF. CDR3 coding DNA: TGTGCCAGCAGTCACTGGGGCCGAGGCAGCAATCAGCCCCAGCATTTT.

The chain employs TRBV6-6 and TRBJ1-5, with D possibly matching TRBD1 (5 bases). The CDR3 extends over 14 amino acids. Trimming left V 4 bases short and J 3 bases short, with 10 bases between. The germline V gene encodes CDR1 MNHNY and CDR2 SVGAGI (reference sequence). CDR3 in DNA: TGTGCCAGCAGTTCAGACAGCCTCAATCAGCCCCAGCATTTT. Its translation is CASSSDSLNQPQHF.

The chain combines TRBV20-1 with TRBJ2-5; 8 bases are shared with TRBD1. The ends lost 0 bases at V and 3 bases at J; junction bases unmatched: 6. The CDR3 extends over 15 amino acids. From germline, CDR1 is DFQATT and CDR2 SNEGSKA (reference sequence). DNA for the CDR3: TGCAGTGCTAGAGATCCGGGGACAGGAGAAGAGACCCAGTACTTC. It translates to CSARDPGTGEETQYF.

In nucleotides, the CDR3 is TGTGCCAGCAGCGTGGGACAGGTCACAGATACGCAGTATTTT. It codes for CASSVGQVTDTQYF. The chain recombines TRBV7-2 with TRBJ2-3, with 8 bases identical to TRBD1. This CDR3 region has 14 residues. Germline V CDR1 and CDR2: SGHTA, FQGNSA. Trimming removed 5 bases from V and 2 bases from J; junction bases left unmatched: 3.

The V gene is TRBV4-1, the J gene TRBJ1-4; D gene ambiguous. Germline CDR1 reads MGHRA; CDR2 reads YSYEKL. This CDR3 is built from 11 residues. The germline V and J ends were trimmed by 8 bases and 8 bases, with 9 bases remaining between them. The CDR3 DNA reads as TGCGCCAGCGGTTTACCGGAAAAACTGTTTTTT. Amino acid sequence: CASGLPEKLFF.

This clonotype was found a few times. The chain joins TRBV5-8 to TRBJ2-2; TRBD2 matches 10 bases. Germline CDR1 reads SGHTS; CDR2 reads YDEGEE. This CDR3 contains 15 residues. The V segment lost 5 bases and the J segment 5 bases; nucleotides outside the gene matches: 6. The CDR3 sequence is CASSETSGWTGELFF. DNA of the CDR3: TGTGCCAGCAGTGAGACTAGCGGGTGGACCGGGGAGCTGTTTTTT.

The chain couples TRBV7-2 to TRBJ2-1; D unclear. CDR1 and CDR2 (germline): SGHTA, FQGNSA. There are 12 residues in the CDR3. Trimming cost V 4 bases and J 4 bases, with 5 bases left between them. The CDR3 DNA sequence: TGTGCCAGCAGCTCGAAGTACAATGAGCAGTTCTTC. Translating gives CASSSKYNEQFF.

Note on this clonotype: Germline is not matched at one junction end, which may reflect a read error. The chain recombines TRBV7-7 with TRBJ2-5; tentatively, D is TRBD1 (6 bases). CDR1 is SSHAT and CDR2 is FNYEAQ in the germline V gene (reference sequence). CDR3 length: 15 residues. Here the CDR3 DNA reads TGTGCTAGCAGTGAGGAACAGGGATGGATGGAGACCCAGTACTTC. Protein: CASSEEQGWMETQYF. The full variable domain, with the rest looked up from reference TRBV7-7 and TRBJ2-5, is GAGVSQSPRYKVTKRGQDVTLRCDPISSHATLYWYQQALGQGPEFLTYFNYEAQPDKSGLPSDRFSAERPEGSISTLTIQRTEQRDSAMYRCASSEEQGWMETQYFGPGTRLLVL.

The CDR3 protein is CASSPEGAPTYEQYF. In DNA, the CDR3 is TGTGCCAGCAGCCCAGAGGGGGCGCCGACCTACGAGCAGTACTTC. The chain has TRBV7-3 and TRBJ2-7; TRBD1 matches 7 bases. This CDR3 contains 15 residues. Trimming removed 5 bases from V and 2 bases from J; junction bases left unmatched: 9. Germline CDR1 reads SGHTA; CDR2 reads FQGTGA. The entire variable domain, with the rest obtained from reference TRBV7-3 and TRBJ2-7, is as follows: GAGVSQTPSNKVTEKGKYVELRCDPISGHTALYWYRQSLGQGPEFLIYFQGTGAADDSGLPNDRFFAVRPEGSVSTLKIQRTERGDSAVYLCASSPEGAPTYEQYFGPGTRLTVT.

The V call is TRBV15, the J call TRBJ1-6, with no clear D. The ends were cut back, 4 bases at V and 6 bases at J, with 10 bases in the middle. Germline loops: CDR1 LNHNV, CDR2 YYDKDF (reference sequence). The CDR3 spans 14 residues. CDR3 region: CATSIGALNSPLHF. The CDR3 DNA sequence: TGTGCCACCAGCATCGGTGCCCTTAATTCACCCCTCCACTTT.

This sequence joins TRBV28 and TRBJ2-4; D might be TRBD2 (5 bases). The CDR3 extends over 18 amino acids. CDR1 and CDR2 (germline): MDHEN, SYDVKM. V was clipped by 1 base and J by 1 base, with 17 bases between them. DNA for the CDR3: TGTGCCAGCAGTTTATATCTGGGGAGAAGTGGGGCCAAAAACATTCAGTACTTC. It translates to CASSLYLGRSGAKNIQYF.

This chain's CDR3 is CSASSGSGFAYEQYF. The DNA for the CDR3 is TGCAGTGCTAGCAGCGGGAGCGGGTTTGCCTACGAGCAGTACTTC. The rearrangement links TRBV20-1 to TRBJ2-7; TRBD2 aligns across 8 bases. Germline values: CDR1 DFQATT, CDR2 SNEGSKA (reference sequence). This CDR3 contains 15 residues. V trimming: 3 bases; J trimming: 2 bases; junction bases outside the gene matches: 9.

The rearrangement uses TRBV10-2 and TRBJ2-2; D possibly corresponds to TRBD2 (5 bases). V lost 3 bases and J 1 base, leaving 12 bases between the germline ends. The CDR3 consists of 16 residues. Germline V gives CDR1 WSHSY, CDR2 SAAADI. The CDR3 DNA is TGCGCCAGCAGTGAAGAGGCGGGCTGGAACACCGGGGAGCTGTTTTTT. Its protein product is CASSEEAGWNTGELFF.

This clonotype has only a few counts. V gene TRBV20-1 combines with J gene TRBJ2-5; D is perhaps TRBD1 (6 bases). CDR3 length equals 12 residues. Between the trimmed V and J ends, which lost 5 bases and 7 bases, there was a span of 14 bases. The germline V gene encodes CDR1 DFQATT and CDR2 SNEGSKA (reference sequence). CDR3 bases: TGCAGTGCTTACAGGGATGGCGGGACCCAGTACTTC. The encoded protein is CSAYRDGGTQYF.

There are a few counts of this clonotype. The chain couples TRBV28 to TRBJ1-1; D not resolved. CDR3 length: 14 amino acids. Looked up from germline, CDR1 is MDHEN and CDR2 is SYDVKM. The V end was cut by 4 bases, the J end by 1 base, with 10 bases between. CDR3 sequence: CASSSGDWNTEAFF. CDR3 DNA sequence: TGTGCCAGCAGTTCGGGAGATTGGAACACTGAAGCTTTCTTT. Based on the CDR3 plus reference TRBV28 and TRBJ1-1, the full variable domain is DVKVTQSSRYLVKRTGEKVFLECVQDMDHENMFWYRQDPGLGLRLIYFSYDVKMKEKGDIPEGYSVSREKKERFSLILESASTNQTSMYLCASSSGDWNTEAFFGQGTRLTVV.

The chain links TRBV20-1 to TRBJ2-1; 15 bases map to TRBD2. CDR1 and CDR2 from the germline V gene are DFQATT and SNEGSKA (reference sequence). V trimming: 3 bases; J trimming: 8 bases; junction bases outside the gene matches: 2. CDR3 length: 14 residues. For the CDR3, the DNA is TGCAGTGCTAGGGGGACTAGCGGGGGGTATGAGCAGTTCTTC. This gives the protein CSARGTSGGYEQFF.

The J gene is TRBJ1-1, the V gene TRBV6-5, with a possible D match to TRBD1 (5 bases). In germline, CDR1 is MNHEY, CDR2 SVGAGI. CDR3 length: 13 residues. Trimming removed 8 bases at V and 0 bases at J, with 10 bases between. CDR3 region: CASEAGLNTEAFF. CDR3 bases: TGTGCCAGCGAGGCGGGGCTGAACACTGAAGCTTTCTTT.

The chain couples TRBV4-1 to TRBJ1-1, with no clear D. Between the trimmed V and J ends, which lost 2 bases and 3 bases, there was a span of 7 bases. CDR3 length: 13 residues. Germline values: CDR1 MGHRA, CDR2 YSYEKL. Here the CDR3 reads CASSQRRDTEAFF. The DNA for the CDR3 is TGCGCCAGCAGCCAACGGAGGGACACTGAAGCTTTCTTT.

This clonotype has more than one count but fewer than ten. The CDR3 sequence is CASSEGAGGASRETQYF. CDR3 in DNA: TGTGCCAGCAGCGAGGGGGCGGGGGGCGCGTCCCGAGAGACCCAGTACTTC. The chain combines TRBV9 with TRBJ2-5; a possible D gene is TRBD2 (8 bases). Trimming took 3 bases from V and 4 from J, leaving 22 bases between them. Germline CDR1 SGDLS, CDR2 YYNGEE. CDR3 length: 17 amino acids.

This chain uses TRBV24-1 with TRBJ2-1; 11 bases line up with TRBD2. V shed 8 bases and J 6 bases; nucleotides not matched to a gene: 2. The CDR3 runs 13 residues. Germline V gene sequence: CDR1 KGHDR, CDR2 SFDVKD. DNA of the CDR3: TGTGCCACCACCGGGACTAGCGGCAATGAGCAGTTCTTC. Translating gives CATTGTSGNEQFF.

The genes are TRBV7-6 and TRBJ2-7; D possibly corresponds to TRBD2 (5 bases). V was pared by 1 base and J by 3 bases, with 10 bases between. This CDR3 region has 14 residues. The germline gives CDR1 SGHVS, CDR2 FNYEAQ. The DNA for the CDR3 is TGTGCCAGCAGCTTAGTTACCGGGGACTACGAGCAGTACTTC. It is translated as CASSLVTGDYEQYF.

This clonotype appeared a single time. The chain employs TRBV2 and TRBJ2-7; 12 bases agree with TRBD2. Germline values: CDR1 SNHLY, CDR2 FYNNEI. The CDR3 has 16 amino acids. After removal of 3 bases from V and 7 bases from J, the junction contained 10 bases not matched to a gene. CDR3 amino acids: CASSEGGLAGLGEQYF. For the CDR3, the DNA is TGTGCCAGCAGTGAGGGGGGACTAGCGGGCCTGGGAGAGCAGTACTTC.

V and J are TRBV29-1 and TRBJ2-2; D might be TRBD1 (6 bases). V lost 4 bases and J 6 bases, leaving 12 bases between the germline ends. CDR1 is SQVTM, CDR2 ANQGSEA, per germline. This CDR3 spans 13 amino acids. CDR3 loop: CSVAGAGAGELFF. The CDR3, as DNA: TGCAGCGTTGCAGGGGCCGGCGCCGGGGAGCTGTTTTTT.

This clonotype appeared a few times. The chain uses TRBV28 and TRBJ2-5; a weak D match, TRBD2 (6 bases). This CDR3 is built from 13 residues. Trimming shortened V by 2 bases and J by 5 bases, and 9 bases separated the two germline ends. The V gene's germline CDR1 is MDHEN and CDR2 SYDVKM. CDR3 residues: CASSLGGWETQYF. The CDR3 region has the DNA TGTGCCAGCAGTTTAGGGGGGTGGGAGACCCAGTACTTC.

This clonotype was observed a handful of times. V gene TRBV24-1 combines with J gene TRBJ2-7; 11 positions match TRBD2. The length of the CDR3 is 15 residues. The germline V gene encodes CDR1 KGHDR and CDR2 SFDVKD. The junction had 3 bases not matched to a gene; V was cut back by 4 bases and J by 2 bases. The CDR3 spells CATSDVSGGAYEQYF. The CDR3, as DNA: TGTGCCACCAGTGACGTTAGCGGGGGGGCCTACGAGCAGTACTTC.